This entry is about one T cell receptor (beta chain). The antigen is not known. Germline assignment: CDR1 MGHRA and CDR2 YSYEKL. The CDR3 consists of 17 residues. The V gene lost 3 bases and the J gene lost 6 bases, with 23 bases spanning the gap. Time point reported: baseline, week 1 (first vaccination visit). Treatment defined: pre-vaccination baseline after standard-of-care therapy. New WHO grade 3 or 4 astrocytomas that were IDH1-mutant and ATRX-lost had been found in donors. Sequencing was performed with immunoSEQ multiplex PCR; in TCRdb, only in-frame clones are kept and a portion is missing. The table shows tens of thousands of clones, with 60% to 85% occurring only once. This record comes from a study of a mutant IDH1 vaccine in newly diagnosed glioma. Study background: The treated group averaged 40.4 years old and was 62.5% male, about 40% female. Most patients had radiochemotherapy with temozolomide before enrollment; others had one alone. Points from the study as a whole: In 80% to 95% of patients, immune responses induced by the vaccine occurred.

The material sequenced was PBMCs, taken from a glioma patient treated with radiotherapy, temozolomide or both. The TCR comes from a woman in her thirties or forties with glioma. J is TRBJ1-2 and V is TRBV4-1; TRBD1 might be the D (6 bases). Here the CDR3 reads CASSHDQQGSRFDGYTF. In DNA form, the CDR3 reads TGCGCCAGCAGCCATGACCAACAGGGCTCCAGGTTCGATGGCTACACCTTC.